This T cell receptor beta chain was recorded in a study of blood T cell repertoires in COVID-19 (dated by TCRdb to about 2020). At the level of the whole study: Collaborator samples came from the United States, Italy and Spain and covered acute and convalescent phases of COVID-19. The material from the prospective study consisted of cDNA or gDNA derived from T cells, B-cell-depleted T cells, or PBMCs. Deeply sampled blood TCRbeta repertoires from subjects exposed to, actively infected with, or recovered from COVID-19 were included in the dataset. The repertoires were made available in a free public database intended to serve as a resource for research on the immune response to SARS-CoV-2. Samples were obtained from the ongoing ImmuneRACE study (first 160 participants) and from 1,200 or so subjects provided by 6 global collaborators. A de-identified subject ID, COVID-19 status, age in years and sex were almost always included in the sample metadata. Where HLA class I and class II types were available, the types were taken from metadata supplied by the sample provider, not from assay-based typing.

The collaborating institutions used their own protocols to collect whole blood in K2EDTA tubes. Collaborator samples were shipped for TCRbeta analysis as frozen whole blood, isolated PBMCs, or DNA extracted from either sample type. TCRbeta CDR3 regions were amplified from genomic DNA by means of the immunoSEQ Assay, a bias-controlled multiplex PCR. Per the original workflow: The number of nucleated cells in each sample was estimated from the amplification of reference gene primers within the assay. To quantify the absolute abundance of each unique TCRbeta CDR3 rearrangement, sequence reads were collapsed and filtered. For each sample, productive Simpson clonality was calculated as the square root of Simpson's diversity index across productive rearrangements. Entries here come from immuneACCESS through TCRdb and include only in-frame sequences with V and J called. Some clones fail to appear in such tables; in the studies checked, an unresolved V gene covers under half of the shortfall, and the cause of the remainder is unknown. The D gene and trimming were derived from the DNA, and the V and J assignments and clone size from that table. This sample lists 200,000 to 250,000 clones; about 89% were detected once. About 4.8% of the sample is held by the ten biggest clonotypes.

For this clone: No antigen is known for it. The input lacks base qualities; no much larger clone sits a single base away.

The investigation overall reported the following: Clinical and demographic metadata were provided uncurated, with the amount varying by source and participant.

The germline V end is reduced by 7 bases and the J end by 5 bases; junction bases left unmatched: 5. Taken from cysteine to phenylalanine, the CDR3 has 13 residues. Just CDR3 DNA is preserved here, 39 bases in frame from base 1. CDR1 SNHLY and CDR2 FYNNEI were looked up in the germline V gene. The sequenced sample was peripheral blood. The TCR originated in a woman between 40 and 55 years old with acute or convalescent COVID-19. In this chain, TRBV2 is recombined with TRBJ1-2; TRBD1 fits 9 bases in the junction. The CDR3 protein is CASIGGQGYGYTF. The sequenced DNA is TGTGCCAGCATAGGGGGACAGGGATATGGCTACACCTTC.